The clone carrying this T cell receptor (beta chain) was detected many times. This CDR3 region has 15 residues. The V and J ends lost 4 bases and 0 bases respectively, with 10 bases between them. Germline V lookup: CDR1 PRHDT, CDR2 FYEKMQ (reference sequence). The sample is drawn from a study of early T cells in non-severe SARS-CoV-2 infection. TCRdb itself ran the 5' RACE reads through MiXCR, one entry per CDR3 protein. Among roughly 90,000 distinct CDR3 sequences, around an eighth were seen once, and the ten largest hold 3% to 3.5%. The material sequenced was whole blood. The V gene is TRBV13, the J gene TRBJ2-4, with D unclear. The receptor was isolated from an adult who was a healthcare worker with PCR-confirmed SARS-CoV-2 infection or an uninfected control (not recorded which). The CDR3 nucleotides read TGTGCCAGCAGCTCTGGGGTGCTAGCCAAAAACATTCAGTACTTC. It is translated as CASSSGVLAKNIQYF.